Each of the 17 T cell receptor beta chains below was sequenced from the same sample in a study of shared clonotypes between healthy human individuals. Profiled with immunoSEQ multiplex PCR; TCRdb holds only in-frame clones, not every one. Of around 79,000 clones in the sample, 62% were seen once. The material sequenced was memory CD8+ T cells sorted from blood. As for subset: CD45RO+ cells pooled with CCR7-negative TemRA cells. The receptors stem from a young man in good health.

The V and J genes are TRBV5-6 and TRBJ2-5, with D unresolved. Germline V lookup: CDR1 SGHDT, CDR2 YYEEEE. V gave up 3 bases and J gave up 5 bases, with 5 bases separating them. The CDR3 is 11 amino acids. CDR3 sequence reads: CASSSGETQYF. CDR3 in DNA: TGTGCCAGCAGCTCTGGGGAGACCCAGTACTTC.

This clone was seen more than once but under ten times. J is TRBJ2-1 and V is TRBV4-3, with unresolved D. The V gene lost 4 bases and the J gene lost 7 bases, with 8 bases spanning the gap. The CDR3 loop spans 12 amino acids. In germline, CDR1 is LGHNA, CDR2 YSLEER. The DNA for the CDR3 is TGCGCCAGCAGCCCCGACTCGAATGAGCAGTTCTTC. As protein: CASSPDSNEQFF.

The chain is built from TRBV6-5 and TRBJ2-7; D is ambiguous. Germline V gene lookup returns CDR1 MNHEY and CDR2 SVGAGI. V gave up 5 bases and J gave up 4 bases, with 6 bases separating them. This CDR3 is 11 amino acids long. The CDR3 DNA sequence: TGTGCCAGCAGTGGCATGTACGAGCAGTACTTC. Amino acid sequence: CASSGMYEQYF.

J is TRBJ2-7 and V is TRBV15, with unresolved D. The CDR3 length is 16 residues. V lost 0 bases and J 5 bases, leaving 17 bases between the germline ends. Germline CDR1 LNHNV, CDR2 YYDKDF (reference sequence). CDR3 nucleotides: TGTGCCACCAGCAGAGAATACGACACCCTGGGCGACGAGCAGTACTTC. This codes for CATSREYDTLGDEQYF. The full variable domain, completed using reference TRBV15 and TRBJ2-7, is DAMVIQNPRYQVTQFGKPVTLSCSQTLNHNVMYWYQQKSSQAPKLLFHYYDKDFNNEADTPDNFQSRRPNTSFCFLDIRSPGLGDTAMYLCATSREYDTLGDEQYFGPGTRLTVT.

The CDR3 sequence: CASSSGYSETYNEQFF. The CDR3 nucleotides are TGTGCCAGCAGTTCGGGATACTCGGAAACCTACAATGAGCAGTTCTTC. V usage is TRBV28 and J usage is TRBJ2-1; possibly TRBD2 for D (5 bases). Germline CDR1 reads MDHEN; CDR2 reads SYDVKM. This CDR3 region has 16 residues. Between the trimmed V and J ends, which lost 4 bases and 2 bases, there was a span of 15 bases.

This clone has a handful of counts. The chain employs TRBV7-2 and TRBJ1-5; 8 bases are a match to TRBD1. This CDR3 is built from 16 residues. V trimming: 1 base; J trimming: 7 bases; junction bases outside the gene matches: 9. CDR1 and CDR2 from the germline V gene are SGHTA and FQGNSA. The CDR3 is CASSLGPQGAGQPQHF. The CDR3 DNA is TGTGCCAGCAGCTTAGGACCTCAGGGGGCGGGACAGCCCCAGCATTTT.

This clone has only one observation. The V gene is TRBV2, the J gene TRBJ2-7; 10 bases match TRBD1. This CDR3 has 12 amino acids. The junction had 1 base not matched to a gene; V was cut back by 6 bases and J by 5 bases. From germline, CDR1 is SNHLY and CDR2 FYNNEI. The CDR3 DNA reads as TGTGCCAGCAGGGACAGGGGGGACGAGCAGTACTTC. Amino acid sequence: CASRDRGDEQYF.

This clone was seen more than once but under ten times. This chain uses TRBV7-9 with TRBJ2-7, with 10 positions matching TRBD2. Looked up from germline, CDR1 is SEHNR and CDR2 is FQNEAQ (reference sequence). Trimming took 1 base from V and 3 from J; bases not matched to a gene: 3. The CDR3 runs to 15 residues. DNA of the CDR3: TGTGCCAGCAGCTTAGTTGGACTAGCGGACTACGAGCAGTACTTC. Protein: CASSLVGLADYEQYF.

The chain couples TRBV9 to TRBJ2-5, with D unresolved. Trimming removed 1 base at V and 2 bases at J, with 12 bases between. The germline CDR1 and CDR2 sequences are SGDLS and YYNGEE. The CDR3 length is 15 residues. The CDR3 is CASSVPYLVQETQYF. In DNA form, the CDR3 reads TGTGCCAGCAGCGTACCCTATCTCGTACAAGAGACCCAGTACTTC. Combining the CDR3 with reference TRBV9 and TRBJ2-5 gives the whole variable domain DSGVTQTPKHLITATGQRVTLRCSPRSGDLSVYWYQQSLDQGLQFLIQYYNGEERAKGNILERFSAQQFPDLHSELNLSSLELGDSALYFCASSVPYLVQETQYFGPGTRLLVL.

The chain carries TRBV13 and TRBJ1-2; D is unclear. Per the germline V gene, CDR1 is PRHDT and CDR2 is FYEKMQ (reference sequence). V lost 0 bases and J 4 bases, leaving 9 bases between the germline ends. CDR3 size: 14 residues. The chain's CDR3 is CASSLGFSVYGYTF. The CDR3 DNA follows: TGTGCCAGCAGCTTAGGTTTTTCTGTCTATGGCTACACCTTC.

This clone has more than one count but fewer than ten. As DNA, the CDR3 is TGTGCCAGCAGCCCCGGACAGGGATCCCCCTACGAGCAGTACTTC. Its protein product is CASSPGQGSPYEQYF. The chain has TRBV27 and TRBJ2-7, with 8 nucleotides matching TRBD1. Germline V CDR1 and CDR2: MNHEY, SMNVEV (reference sequence). This CDR3 spans 15 amino acids. After removal of 6 bases from V and 2 bases from J, the junction contained 9 bases not matched to a gene.

The chain links TRBV5-6 to TRBJ1-2; D possibly corresponds to TRBD1 (5 bases). The CDR3 is made up of 13 amino acids. The germline V gene encodes CDR1 SGHDT and CDR2 YYEEEE. The germline V and J ends were trimmed by 0 bases and 8 bases, with 11 bases remaining between them. The CDR3, as DNA: TGTGCCAGCAGCTTGGGGGGACCTCTGGGCTACACCTTC. This gives the protein CASSLGGPLGYTF. Complete variable domain (other parts from reference TRBV5-6 and TRBJ1-2): DAGVTQSPTHLIKTRGQQVTLRCSPKSGHDTVSWYQQALGQGPQFIFQYYEEEERQRGNFPDRFSGHQFPNYSSELNVNALLLGDSALYLCASSLGGPLGYTFGSGTRLTVV.

The J gene is TRBJ2-1, the V gene TRBV25-1; 9 nucleotides align to TRBD2. The CDR3 has 18 residues. Trimming cost V 6 bases and J 2 bases; bases outside gene matches: 14. The germline CDR1 and CDR2 sequences are MGHDK and SYGVNS. DNA of the CDR3: TGTGCCAGCAGAGGAGTAGCGGGAGAGGGGGTGGCCTACAATGAGCAGTTCTTC. It translates to CASRGVAGEGVAYNEQFF.

V gene TRBV6-1 combines with J gene TRBJ2-7, with 9 bases that match TRBD1. Germline V gene lookup returns CDR1 MNHNS and CDR2 SASEGT. The V and J ends lost 6 bases and 4 bases, in that order; junction bases with no gene match: 10. This CDR3 has 15 amino acids. CDR3 bases: TGTGCCAGCAGGAGGGACAGGGCGGGAAGTTACGAGCAGTACTTC. It encodes CASRRDRAGSYEQYF.

This clone was picked up one time. The genes are TRBV6-5 and TRBJ1-4; 9 nucleotides match TRBD1. CDR1 is MNHEY and CDR2 is SVGAGI in the germline V gene. Trimming at V came to 5 bases and at J to 3 bases, leaving 4 bases not matched to a gene. The CDR3 length is 15 residues. CDR3 bases: TGTGCCAGCAGTGCCTGGACAGGGGCTAATGAAAAACTGTTTTTT. Its protein product is CASSAWTGANEKLFF.

The V call is TRBV25-1, the J call TRBJ1-4; 8 bases are shared with TRBD1. The germline gives CDR1 MGHDK, CDR2 SYGVNS. The CDR3 is 18 residues long. With 2 bases clipped from V and 6 bases from J, the junction kept 14 bases outside the gene matches. CDR3 nucleotides: TGTGCCAGCAGTGAACTGGACAGGGAAAGAGCCGAGGATGAAAAACTGTTTTTT. Encoded protein: CASSELDRERAEDEKLFF.

The gene calls are TRBV2 and TRBJ2-1, with a weak D call TRBD2 (5 bases). This CDR3 is 13 amino acids long. V lost 2 bases and J 7 bases, leaving 9 bases between the germline ends. Germline-derived CDR1 and CDR2 are SNHLY and FYNNEI. The CDR3: CASSEWTGNEQFF. CDR3 nucleotide sequence: TGTGCCAGCAGTGAATGGACGGGAAATGAGCAGTTCTTC.